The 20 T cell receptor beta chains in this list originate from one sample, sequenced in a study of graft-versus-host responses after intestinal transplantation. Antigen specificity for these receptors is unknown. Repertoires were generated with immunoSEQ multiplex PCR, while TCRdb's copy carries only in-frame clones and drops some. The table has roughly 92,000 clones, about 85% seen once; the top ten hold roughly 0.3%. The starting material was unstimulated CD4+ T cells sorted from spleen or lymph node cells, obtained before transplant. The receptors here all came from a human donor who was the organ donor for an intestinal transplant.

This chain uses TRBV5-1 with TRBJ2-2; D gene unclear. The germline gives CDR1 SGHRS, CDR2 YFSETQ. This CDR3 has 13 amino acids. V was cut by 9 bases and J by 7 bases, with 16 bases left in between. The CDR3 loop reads CATARTTGGELFF. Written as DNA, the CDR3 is TGCGCCACCGCCCGCACCACCGGCGGGGAGCTGTTTTTT.

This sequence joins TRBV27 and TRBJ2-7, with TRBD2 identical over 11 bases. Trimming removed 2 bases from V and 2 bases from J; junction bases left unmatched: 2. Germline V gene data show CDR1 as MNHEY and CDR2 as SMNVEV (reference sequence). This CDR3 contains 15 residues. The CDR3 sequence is CASSLLAGGPYEQYF. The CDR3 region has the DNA TGTGCCAGCAGTTTACTAGCGGGAGGTCCCTACGAGCAGTACTTC.

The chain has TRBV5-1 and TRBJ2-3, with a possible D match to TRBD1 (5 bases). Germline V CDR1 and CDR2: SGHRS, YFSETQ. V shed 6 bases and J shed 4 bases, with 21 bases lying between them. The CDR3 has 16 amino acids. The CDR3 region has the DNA TGCGCCAGCAAGTGGACGTCAGGGTCTGTTTCAGATACGCAGTATTTT. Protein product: CASKWTSGSVSDTQYF.

This chain's CDR3 is CATSRDHGGSGTGTGETQYF. CDR3 DNA sequence: TGTGCCACCAGCAGAGATCATGGGGGCTCGGGGACAGGGACCGGGGAGACCCAGTACTTC. The chain employs TRBV15 and TRBJ2-5; TRBD1 aligns across 9 bases. The V gene's germline CDR1 is LNHNV and CDR2 YYDKDF (reference sequence). V lost 0 bases, J lost 5 bases, and 19 bases stayed unmatched. This CDR3 has 20 residues.

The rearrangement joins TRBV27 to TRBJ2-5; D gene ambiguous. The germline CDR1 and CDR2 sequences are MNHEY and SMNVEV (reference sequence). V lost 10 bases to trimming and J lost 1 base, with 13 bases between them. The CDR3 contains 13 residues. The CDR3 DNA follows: TGTGCCACCCCCCCCGCGCTCCAAGAGACCCAGTACTTC. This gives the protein CATPPALQETQYF.

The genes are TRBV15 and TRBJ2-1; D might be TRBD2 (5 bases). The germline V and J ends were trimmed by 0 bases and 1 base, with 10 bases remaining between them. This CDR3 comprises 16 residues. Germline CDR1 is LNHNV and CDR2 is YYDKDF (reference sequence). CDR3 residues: CATSRDIAISYNEQFF. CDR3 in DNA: TGTGCCACCAGCAGAGATATAGCGATTTCCTACAATGAGCAGTTCTTC.

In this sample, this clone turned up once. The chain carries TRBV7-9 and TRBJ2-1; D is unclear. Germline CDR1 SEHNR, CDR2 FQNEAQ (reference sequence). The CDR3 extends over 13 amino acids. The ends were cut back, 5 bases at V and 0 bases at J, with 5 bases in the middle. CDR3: CASSTSSYNEQFF. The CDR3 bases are TGTGCCAGCAGCACCAGCTCCTACAATGAGCAGTTCTTC. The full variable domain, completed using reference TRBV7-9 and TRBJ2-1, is DTGVSQNPRHKITKRGQNVTFRCDPISEHNRLYWYRQTLGQGPEFLTYFQNEAQLEKSRLLSDRFSAERPKGSFSTLEIQRTEQGDSAMYLCASSTSSYNEQFFGPGTRLTVL.

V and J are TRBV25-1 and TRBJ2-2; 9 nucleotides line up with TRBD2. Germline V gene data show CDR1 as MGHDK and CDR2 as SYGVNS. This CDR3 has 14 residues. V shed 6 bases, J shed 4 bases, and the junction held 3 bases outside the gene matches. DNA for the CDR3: TGTGCCAGCAGAAATAGCGGGGGCACCGGGGAGCTGTTTTTT. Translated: CASRNSGGTGELFF.

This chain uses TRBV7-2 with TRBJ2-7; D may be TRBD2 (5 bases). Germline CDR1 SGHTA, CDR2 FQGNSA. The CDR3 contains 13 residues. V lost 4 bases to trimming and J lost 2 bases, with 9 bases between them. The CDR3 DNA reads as TGTGCCAGCAGCTCCGGGATAACCTACGAGCAGTACTTC. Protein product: CASSSGITYEQYF.

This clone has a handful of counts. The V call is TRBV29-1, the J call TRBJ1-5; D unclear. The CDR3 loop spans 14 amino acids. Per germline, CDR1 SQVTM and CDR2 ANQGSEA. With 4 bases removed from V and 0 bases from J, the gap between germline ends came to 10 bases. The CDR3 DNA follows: TGCAGCGTTGCCCCACGGGGTAGCAATCAGCCCCAGCATTTT. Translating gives CSVAPRGSNQPQHF.

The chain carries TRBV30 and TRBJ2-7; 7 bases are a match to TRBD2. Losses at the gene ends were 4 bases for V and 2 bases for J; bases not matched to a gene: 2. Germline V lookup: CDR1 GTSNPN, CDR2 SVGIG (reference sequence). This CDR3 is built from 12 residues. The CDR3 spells CAWTSGPYEQYF. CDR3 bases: TGTGCCTGGACTAGCGGTCCCTACGAGCAGTACTTC. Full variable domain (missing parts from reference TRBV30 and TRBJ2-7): SQTIHQWPATLVQPVGSPLSLECTVEGTSNPNLYWYRQAAGRGLQLLFYSVGIGQISSEVPQNLSASRPQDRQFILSSKKLLLSDSGFYLCAWTSGPYEQYFGPGTRLTVT.

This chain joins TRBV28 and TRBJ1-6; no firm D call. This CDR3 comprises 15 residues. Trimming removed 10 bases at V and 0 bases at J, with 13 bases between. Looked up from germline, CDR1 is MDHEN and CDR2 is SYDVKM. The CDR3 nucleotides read TGTGCCACCTCTGACGGGAGCTCCTATAATTCACCCCTCCACTTT. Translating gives CATSDGSSYNSPLHF.

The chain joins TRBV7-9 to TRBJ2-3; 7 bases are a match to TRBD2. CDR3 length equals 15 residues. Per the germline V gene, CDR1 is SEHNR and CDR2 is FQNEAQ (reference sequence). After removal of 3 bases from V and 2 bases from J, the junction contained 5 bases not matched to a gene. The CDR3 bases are TGTGCCAGCAGCTTTAGGGCGGGGGTCACAGATACGCAGTATTTT. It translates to CASSFRAGVTDTQYF.

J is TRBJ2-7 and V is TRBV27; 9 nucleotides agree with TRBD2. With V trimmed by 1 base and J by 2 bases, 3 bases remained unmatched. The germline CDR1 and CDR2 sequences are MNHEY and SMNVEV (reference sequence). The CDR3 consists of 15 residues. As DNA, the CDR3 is TGTGCCAGCAGTTTATTGGCGGGGGGGGCCTACGAGCAGTACTTC. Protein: CASSLLAGGAYEQYF.

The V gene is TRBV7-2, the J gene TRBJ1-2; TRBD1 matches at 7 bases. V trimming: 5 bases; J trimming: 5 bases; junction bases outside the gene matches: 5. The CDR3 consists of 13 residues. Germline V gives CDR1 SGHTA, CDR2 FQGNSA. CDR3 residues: CASSPTTGYGYTF. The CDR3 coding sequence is TGTGCCAGCAGCCCGACGACAGGGTATGGCTACACCTTC.

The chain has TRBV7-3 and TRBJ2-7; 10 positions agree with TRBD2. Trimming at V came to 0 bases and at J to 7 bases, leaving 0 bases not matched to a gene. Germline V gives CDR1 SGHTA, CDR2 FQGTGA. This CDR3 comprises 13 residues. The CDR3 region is CASSLTSGGEQYF. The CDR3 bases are TGTGCCAGCAGCTTAACTAGCGGGGGGGAGCAGTACTTC.

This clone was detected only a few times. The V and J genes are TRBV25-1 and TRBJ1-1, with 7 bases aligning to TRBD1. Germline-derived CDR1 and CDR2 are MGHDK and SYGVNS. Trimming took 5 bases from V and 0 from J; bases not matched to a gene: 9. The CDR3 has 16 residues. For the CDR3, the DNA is TGTGCCAGCAGTTCCCGCTTCACAGGGGTGAACACTGAAGCTTTCTTT. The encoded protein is CASSSRFTGVNTEAFF. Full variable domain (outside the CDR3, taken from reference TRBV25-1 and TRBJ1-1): EADIYQTPRYLVIGTGKKITLECSQTMGHDKMYWYQQDPGMELHLIHYSYGVNSTEKGDLSSESTVSRIRTEHFPLTLESARPSHTSQYLCASSSRFTGVNTEAFFGQGTRLTVV.

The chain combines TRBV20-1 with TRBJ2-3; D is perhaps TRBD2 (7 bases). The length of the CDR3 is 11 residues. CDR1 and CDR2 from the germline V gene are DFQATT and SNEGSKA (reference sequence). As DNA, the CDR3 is TGCAGCGGGGGGCTTACAGATACGCAGTATTTT. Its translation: CSGGLTDTQYF.

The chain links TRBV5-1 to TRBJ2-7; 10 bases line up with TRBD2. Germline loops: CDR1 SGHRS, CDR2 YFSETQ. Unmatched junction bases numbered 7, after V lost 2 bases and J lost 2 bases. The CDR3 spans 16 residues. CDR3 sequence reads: CASSFGAGGSPYEQYF. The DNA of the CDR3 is TGCGCCAGCAGCTTTGGAGCGGGAGGGTCCCCCTACGAGCAGTACTTC.

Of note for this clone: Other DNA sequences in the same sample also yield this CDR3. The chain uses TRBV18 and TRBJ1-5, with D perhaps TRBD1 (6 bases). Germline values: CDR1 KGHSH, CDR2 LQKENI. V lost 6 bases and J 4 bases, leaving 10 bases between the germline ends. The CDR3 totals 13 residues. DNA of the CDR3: TGTGCCAGCTCTCCAGACAGGAATCAGCCCCAGCATTTT. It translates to CASSPDRNQPQHF.